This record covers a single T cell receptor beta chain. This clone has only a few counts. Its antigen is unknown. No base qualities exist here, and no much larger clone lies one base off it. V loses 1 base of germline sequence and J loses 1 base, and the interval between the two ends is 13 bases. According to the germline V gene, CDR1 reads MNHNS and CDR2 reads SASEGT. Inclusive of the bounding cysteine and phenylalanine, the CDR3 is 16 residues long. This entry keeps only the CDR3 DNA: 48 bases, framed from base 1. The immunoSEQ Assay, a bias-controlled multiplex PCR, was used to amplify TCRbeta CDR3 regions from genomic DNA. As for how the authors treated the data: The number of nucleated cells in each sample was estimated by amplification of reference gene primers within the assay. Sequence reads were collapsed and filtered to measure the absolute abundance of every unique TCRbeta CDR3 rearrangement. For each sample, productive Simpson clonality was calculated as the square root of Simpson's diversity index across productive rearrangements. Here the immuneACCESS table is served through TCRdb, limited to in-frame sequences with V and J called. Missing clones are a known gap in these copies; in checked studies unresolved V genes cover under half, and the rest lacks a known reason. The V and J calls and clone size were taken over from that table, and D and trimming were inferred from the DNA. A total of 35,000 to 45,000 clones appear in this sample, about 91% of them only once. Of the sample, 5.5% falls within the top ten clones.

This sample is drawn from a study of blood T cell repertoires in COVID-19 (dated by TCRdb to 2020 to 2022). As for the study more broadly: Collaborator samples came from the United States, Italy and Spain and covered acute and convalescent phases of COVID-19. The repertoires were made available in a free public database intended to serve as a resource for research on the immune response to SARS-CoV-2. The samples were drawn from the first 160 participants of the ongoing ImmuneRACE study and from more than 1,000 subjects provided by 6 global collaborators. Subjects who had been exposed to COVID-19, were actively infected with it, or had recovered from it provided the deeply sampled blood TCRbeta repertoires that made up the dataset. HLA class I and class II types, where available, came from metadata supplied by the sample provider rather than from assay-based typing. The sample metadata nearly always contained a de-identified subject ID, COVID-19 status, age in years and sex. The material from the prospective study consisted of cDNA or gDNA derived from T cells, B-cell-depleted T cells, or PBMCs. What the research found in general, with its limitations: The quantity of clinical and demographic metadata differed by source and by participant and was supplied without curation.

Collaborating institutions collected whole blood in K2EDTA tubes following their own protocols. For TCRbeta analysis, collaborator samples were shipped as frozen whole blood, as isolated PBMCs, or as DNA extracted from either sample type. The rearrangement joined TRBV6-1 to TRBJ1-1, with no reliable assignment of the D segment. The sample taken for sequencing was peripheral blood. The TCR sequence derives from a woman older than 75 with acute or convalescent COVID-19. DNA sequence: TGTGCCAGCAGTGAAGAGAGGAACTTACCGAACACTGAAGCTTTCTTT. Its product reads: CASSEERNLPNTEAFF.